A single sample is the source of the 10 T cell receptor beta chains below, sequenced in a study of post-analysis software for immune sequencing data. TCR beta cDNA libraries included unique molecular identifiers. TCRdb itself ran the PCR reads through MiXCR, one entry per CDR3 protein. The table has some 890,000 distinct CDR3 sequences, approximately 57% seen once. Study observations and caveats: In patients, TRBV5-6, TRBV5-1 and TRBV20-1 belonged to about five TRBV segments found more frequently than in controls.

The antigens of these receptors remain unknown. Sequencing used blood. The receptors here all came from a girl aged 5 to 17 with multiple sclerosis.

Only a few counts were recorded for this clonotype. This chain links TRBV29-1 with TRBJ2-6, with TRBD1 as a possible D gene (5 bases). The germline V and J ends were trimmed by 4 bases and 8 bases, with 9 bases remaining between them. The CDR3 loop spans 12 amino acids. CDR1 is SQVTM, CDR2 ANQGSEA, per germline. CDR3 in amino acids: CSVAGYSNVLTF. CDR3 bases: TGCAGCGTTGCAGGGTACTCCAACGTCCTGACTTTC.

V usage is TRBV5-6 and J usage is TRBJ2-3, with 12 bases that match TRBD2. The V and J ends lost 2 bases and 7 bases, in that order; junction bases with no gene match: 8. The CDR3 contains 16 residues. From germline, CDR1 is SGHDT and CDR2 YYEEEE. CDR3 amino acids: CASSFRLAGVKHTQYF. The DNA for the CDR3 is TGTGCCAGCAGCTTCCGACTAGCGGGAGTGAAACATACGCAGTATTTT.

This clonotype was counted only a few times. The V call is TRBV29-1, the J call TRBJ2-7; the D gene is possibly TRBD2 (6 bases). V lost 4 bases, J lost 5 bases, and 21 bases lay in between. The germline V gene encodes CDR1 SQVTM and CDR2 ANQGSEA. The CDR3 sequence is 15 residues long. The CDR3 spells CSVVFWTTEGDEQYF. CDR3 nucleotide sequence: TGCAGCGTTGTTTTTTGGACAACGGAGGGCGACGAGCAGTACTTC.

The V gene is TRBV20-1, the J gene TRBJ2-1, with 12 bases aligning to TRBD2. V was clipped by 6 bases and J by 7 bases; unmatched bases: 10. Germline-derived CDR1 and CDR2 are DFQATT and SNEGSKA (reference sequence). The CDR3 contains 15 residues. Here the CDR3 reads CSAPLAGGPRNEQFF. For the CDR3, the DNA is TGCAGTGCCCCCCTAGCGGGAGGGCCGAGGAATGAGCAGTTCTTC.

This chain uses TRBV25-1 with TRBJ2-1; maybe TRBD2 (6 bases). The CDR3 contains 15 residues. The V and J ends lost 4 bases and 6 bases respectively, with 16 bases between them. CDR1 is MGHDK and CDR2 is SYGVNS in the germline V gene. The CDR3, as DNA: TGTGCCAGCAGTGGCGGGACGGCCCCCATCAATGAGCAGTTCTTC. Its translation: CASSGGTAPINEQFF. The full variable domain, rest sourced from reference TRBV25-1 and TRBJ2-1, is EADIYQTPRYLVIGTGKKITLECSQTMGHDKMYWYQQDPGMELHLIHYSYGVNSTEKGDLSSESTVSRIRTEHFPLTLESARPSHTSQYLCASSGGTAPINEQFFGPGTRLTVL.

The chain has TRBV10-3 and TRBJ2-4, with D possibly matching TRBD2 (5 bases). The J call may be in error: the DNA end matches TRBJ2-7 better. This CDR3 comprises 11 residues. Germline V lookup: CDR1 ENHRY, CDR2 SYGVKD. CDR3 region: CAGGDRYEQYF. In DNA, the CDR3 is TGTGCCGGAGGAGACCGGTACGAGCAGTACTTC.

This clonotype has only a few counts. This rearrangement joins TRBV6-5 to TRBJ2-1, with D possibly matching TRBD1 (6 bases). Germline V CDR1 and CDR2: MNHEY, SVGAGI. This CDR3 spans 14 amino acids. The V and J ends lost 4 bases and 9 bases respectively, with 16 bases between them. CDR3 nucleotide sequence: TGTGCCAGCAGTTTGGGCCGCGTCAGGGGTGAGCAGTTCTTC. It translates to CASSLGRVRGEQFF.

This rearrangement joins TRBV20-1 to TRBJ2-5; perhaps TRBD1 as D (5 bases). With 8 bases removed from V and 5 bases from J, the gap between germline ends came to 15 bases. Germline V gene sequence: CDR1 DFQATT, CDR2 SNEGSKA (reference sequence). The CDR3 consists of 12 residues. In nucleotides, the CDR3 is TGCAGTCTCACAAGGGGCTGGGAGACCCAGTACTTC. This translates into CSLTRGWETQYF.

Comment on this clonotype: This may stem from a read error, because a much larger clone lies one nucleotide away. V and J are TRBV6-1 and TRBJ2-1, with 7 bases that match TRBD1. Germline lookup yields CDR1 MNHNS and CDR2 SASEGT. J gave up 5 bases and V 3 bases, and 4 bases lay outside the gene matches. The CDR3 has 14 amino acids. The CDR3 sequence is CASSDRDSHNEQFF. The CDR3 DNA reads as TGTGCCAGCAGTGACCGGGACAGCCACAATGAGCAGTTCTTC.

This clonotype has a handful of counts. Sequence at one end of the junction differs from germline and may be a read error. This chain uses TRBV5-6 with TRBJ2-5; TRBD1 agrees at 7 bases. Germline CDR1 reads SGHDT; CDR2 reads YYEEEE. This CDR3 spans 14 amino acids. This CDR3 reads CASRSTGDEETQYF. The CDR3 region has the DNA TGCGCCAGCAGGTCCACAGGGGACGAAGAGACCCAGTACTTC.